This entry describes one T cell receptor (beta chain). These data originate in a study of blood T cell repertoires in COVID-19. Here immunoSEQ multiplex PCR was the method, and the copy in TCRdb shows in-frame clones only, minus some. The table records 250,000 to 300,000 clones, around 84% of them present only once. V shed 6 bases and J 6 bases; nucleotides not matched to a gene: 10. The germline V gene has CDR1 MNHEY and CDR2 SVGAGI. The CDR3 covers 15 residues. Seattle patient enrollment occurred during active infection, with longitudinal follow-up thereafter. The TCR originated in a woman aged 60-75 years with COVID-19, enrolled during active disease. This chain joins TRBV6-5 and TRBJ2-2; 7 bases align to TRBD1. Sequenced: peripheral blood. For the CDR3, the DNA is TGTGCCAGCAGCCGGGGACAGCTTGCTGCCGGGGAGCTGTTTTTT. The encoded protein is CASSRGQLAAGELFF.